These T cell receptor beta chains were read from a single sample in a study of read filtering for tumor transcriptome and immune sequencing. TCRdb re-analysed the reads in MiXCR, keeping a single row per CDR3 protein. Found here are about 24,000 distinct CDR3 sequences, 20% to 25% of them singletons; the top ten hold 17%. Input material: a population of CD138-negative cells sorted from bone marrow. The source is a donor at least 40 years old with multiple myeloma. The CDR3 runs from the conserved cysteine through the conserved F or W. A D gene is named only where the DNA matches it firmly. Size is stated for part of the rows, as once, few or many counts, or as a class when the clone is expanded.

v_gene: TRBV28
d_gene: -
j_gene: TRBJ1-2
abundance: many
CDR3nt: TGTGCCAGCAGACCCCTGGATCGGGGTAACTATGGCTACACCTTC
CDR3aa: CASRPLDRGNYGYTF

v_gene: TRBV20-1
d_gene: -
j_gene: TRBJ2-3
abundance: many
CDR3nt: TGCAGTGCTAGGAGGCGGGTCGATACGCAGTATTTT
CDR3aa: CSARRRVDTQYF

v_gene: TRBV7-3
d_gene: -
j_gene: TRBJ2-2
abundance: once
CDR3nt: TGTGCCAGCAGCTTAACCGGGACTTCCACCTGGGGGCTGTTTTTT
CDR3aa: CASSLTGTSTWGLFF

v_gene: TRBV3-1
d_gene: TRBD1
j_gene: TRBJ1-5
abundance: many
CDR3nt: TGTGCCAGCAGCCAAGGAGGGACAGCTAGCAATCAGCCCCAGCATTTT
CDR3aa: CASSQGGTASNQPQHF

v_gene: TRBV2
d_gene: TRBD1
j_gene: TRBJ2-1
abundance: -
CDR3nt: TGTGCCAGCAGTGCCGGGACAAGGGGGCCTTACAATGAGCAGTTCTTC
CDR3aa: CASSAGTRGPYNEQFF

v_gene: TRBV7-2
d_gene: TRBD2
j_gene: TRBJ2-1
abundance: -
CDR3nt: TGTGCCAGCAGCTTAGCAGCGGGAGGGCCCGGGTTCTTC
CDR3aa: CASSLAAGGPGFF

v_gene: TRBV30
d_gene: TRBD1
j_gene: TRBJ2-2
abundance: many
CDR3nt: TGTGCCTGGGATCCGGGACAGGGGGGCGGGGAGCTGTTTTTT
CDR3aa: CAWDPGQGGGELFF

v_gene: TRBV11-2
d_gene: -
j_gene: TRBJ2-2
abundance: few
CDR3nt: TGTGCCAGCAGCCCCCTAAGGCCGGGACCCGGGGAGCTGTTTTTT
CDR3aa: CASSPLRPGPGELFF

v_gene: TRBV6-6
d_gene: TRBD1
j_gene: TRBJ2-1
abundance: many
CDR3nt: TGTGCCAGCGCCACGGGGACAGGTAACGATGAGCAGTTCTTC
CDR3aa: CASATGTGNDEQFF

v_gene: TRBV28
d_gene: -
j_gene: TRBJ2-5
abundance: many
CDR3nt: TGTGCCAGCAGTTCAGATCAGGGCAACCAAGAGACCCAGTACTTC
CDR3aa: CASSSDQGNQETQYF

v_gene: TRBV10-2
d_gene: TRBD2
j_gene: TRBJ2-2
abundance: many
CDR3nt: TGCGCCAGCATCACTCCGGGACTAGCGGCTAACACCGGGGAGCTGTTTTTT
CDR3aa: CASITPGLAANTGELFF

v_gene: TRBV10-3
d_gene: -
j_gene: TRBJ1-5
abundance: many
CDR3nt: TGTGCCATCTCCCGCGACGGTCTCAATCAGCCCCAGCATTTT
CDR3aa: CAISRDGLNQPQHF

v_gene: TRBV28
d_gene: TRBD2
j_gene: TRBJ2-7
abundance: many
CDR3nt: TGTGCCAGCAGATACAACCTAGCGGGAGCATACGAGCAGTACTTC
CDR3aa: CASRYNLAGAYEQYF

v_gene: TRBV6-4
d_gene: -
j_gene: TRBJ2-7
abundance: many
CDR3nt: TGTGCCAGCAGCTGCCGGGAAGTAGCCTACGAGCAGTACTTC
CDR3aa: CASSCREVAYEQYF

v_gene: TRBV28
d_gene: TRBD2
j_gene: TRBJ2-7
abundance: many
CDR3nt: TGTGCCAGCAGTTTATACCTAGCGGGAGGGTCATACCCCAGCTACGAGCAGTACTTC
CDR3aa: CASSLYLAGGSYPSYEQYF

v_gene: TRBV20-1
d_gene: TRBD2
j_gene: TRBJ2-3
abundance: many
CDR3nt: TGCAGTGCTAGTACACTAGCGGGAGAATCAGATACGCAGTATTTT
CDR3aa: CSASTLAGESDTQYF

v_gene: TRBV20-1
d_gene: TRBD1
j_gene: TRBJ1-4
abundance: medium-sized
CDR3nt: TGCAGTGCTAGAGATGATGACAGGGGGGGTGAAAAACTGTTTTTT
CDR3aa: CSARDDDRGGEKLFF

v_gene: TRBV18
d_gene: -
j_gene: TRBJ2-5
abundance: -
CDR3nt: TGTGCCGGCTCACCACAGGGTTTGAAGACCCAATACTTC
CDR3aa: CAGSPQGLKTQYF

v_gene: TRBV9
d_gene: -
j_gene: TRBJ2-2
abundance: many
CDR3nt: TGTGCCAGCAGCGTAGCAATTAGCCGGAACACCGGGGAGCTGTTTTTT
CDR3aa: CASSVAISRNTGELFF

v_gene: TRBV5-1
d_gene: -
j_gene: TRBJ2-3
abundance: many
CDR3nt: TGCGCCAGCAGCTTGGGACAGGGGAGGGCAGATACGCAGTATTTT
CDR3aa: CASSLGQGRADTQYF

v_gene: TRBV7-9
d_gene: -
j_gene: TRBJ2-1
abundance: many
CDR3nt: TGTGCCAGCAGCTTAGGCGAAGGGATTTATCCGCAGTTCTTC
CDR3aa: CASSLGEGIYPQFF

v_gene: TRBV5-1
d_gene: TRBD2
j_gene: TRBJ2-1
abundance: -
CDR3nt: TGCGCCAGCAGCTTGAGGCCTAGCGGGAGAGGTAATGAGCAGTTCTTC
CDR3aa: CASSLRPSGRGNEQFF

v_gene: TRBV2
d_gene: -
j_gene: TRBJ2-1
abundance: medium-sized
CDR3nt: TGTGCCAGCAGTCCCCGAATGATCGCGCAGTTCTTC
CDR3aa: CASSPRMIAQFF

v_gene: TRBV28
d_gene: -
j_gene: TRBJ2-7
abundance: many
CDR3nt: TGTGCCAGCAGCCTGTCTCGGGCTTACGAGCAGTACTTC
CDR3aa: CASSLSRAYEQYF

v_gene: TRBV5-1
d_gene: TRBD2
j_gene: TRBJ2-1
abundance: many
CDR3nt: TGCGCCAGCAGGGAAGGACTAGCGGGAGGAAGTGAGCAGTTCTTC
CDR3aa: CASREGLAGGSEQFF

v_gene: TRBV7-6
d_gene: TRBD1
j_gene: TRBJ2-7
abundance: many
CDR3nt: TGTGCCAGCAGCCTAAGGGGACAGGGCTACGAGCAGTACTTC
CDR3aa: CASSLRGQGYEQYF

v_gene: TRBV6-1
d_gene: -
j_gene: TRBJ2-3
abundance: -
CDR3nt: TGTGCCAGCATCATGGCGGGAAGCCCCGATTACACAGATACGCAGTATTTT
CDR3aa: CASIMAGSPDYTDTQYF

v_gene: TRBV7-9
d_gene: -
j_gene: TRBJ2-1
abundance: -
CDR3nt: TGTGCCAGCAGCTTACTAGCACAATACAGTGAGCAGTTCTTC
CDR3aa: CASSLLAQYSEQFF

v_gene: TRBV30
d_gene: TRBD2
j_gene: TRBJ2-1
abundance: -
CDR3nt: TGTGCCTGGACTAGCGGGAGTTGGTATGAGCAGTTCTTC
CDR3aa: CAWTSGSWYEQFF

v_gene: TRBV5-1
d_gene: TRBD1
j_gene: TRBJ2-7
abundance: many
CDR3nt: TGCGCCAGCAGCTTGGGGACAGGACAGGTCTACGAGCAGTACTTC
CDR3aa: CASSLGTGQVYEQYF

v_gene: TRBV5-1
d_gene: TRBD2
j_gene: TRBJ2-3
abundance: many
CDR3nt: TGCGCCAGCAGCTTTAGGGGACTAGCGGGTTCAGCTGATACGCAGTATTTT
CDR3aa: CASSFRGLAGSADTQYF

v_gene: TRBV30
d_gene: TRBD2
j_gene: TRBJ2-3
abundance: -
CDR3nt: TGTGCCTGGAGCCTTGGAAGCGGGGCAGATACGCGGTATTTT
CDR3aa: CAWSLGSGADTRYF

v_gene: TRBV29-1
d_gene: -
j_gene: TRBJ1-1
abundance: many
CDR3nt: TGCGTTAGTCGGGAGGGGTTGAGCACTGAAGCTTTCTTT
CDR3aa: CVSREGLSTEAFF

v_gene: TRBV2
d_gene: -
j_gene: TRBJ1-1
abundance: many
CDR3nt: TGTGCCAGCAGTGAAGTCGCTGGGGGATTTGGGAACACTGAAGCTTTCTTT
CDR3aa: CASSEVAGGFGNTEAFF

v_gene: TRBV29-1
d_gene: -
j_gene: TRBJ2-7
abundance: many
CDR3nt: TGCAGCGTTGCAGTTGCCTACGAGCAGTACTTC
CDR3aa: CSVAVAYEQYF

v_gene: TRBV20-1
d_gene: TRBD1
j_gene: TRBJ2-5
abundance: many
CDR3nt: TGCAGTGCTCGGACAGGCCAAGAGACCCAGTACTTC
CDR3aa: CSARTGQETQYF

v_gene: TRBV28
d_gene: -
j_gene: TRBJ1-5
abundance: many
CDR3nt: TGTGCCAGCAGTCCTAACATGGCAGGGTTTGGAGGCAATCAGCCCCAGCATTTT
CDR3aa: CASSPNMAGFGGNQPQHF

v_gene: TRBV27
d_gene: TRBD2
j_gene: TRBJ2-1
abundance: many
CDR3nt: TGTGCCAGCAGGAAGGGGACTAGCGGAATCACGAGCTCCTACAATGAGCAGTTCTTC
CDR3aa: CASRKGTSGITSSYNEQFF

v_gene: TRBV7-2
d_gene: TRBD2
j_gene: TRBJ2-1
abundance: many
CDR3nt: TGTGCCAGCAGCTTAGGACTAGCGACGAACAATGAGCAGTTCTTC
CDR3aa: CASSLGLATNNEQFF

v_gene: TRBV28
d_gene: -
j_gene: TRBJ2-7
abundance: many
CDR3nt: TGTGCCAGCAATGGGTTATCCTACGAGCAGTACTTC
CDR3aa: CASNGLSYEQYF

v_gene: TRBV29-1
d_gene: -
j_gene: TRBJ2-2
abundance: many
CDR3nt: TGCAGCGGTGAAACAGGGGGGGACACCGGGGAGCTGTTTTTT
CDR3aa: CSGETGGDTGELFF

v_gene: TRBV20-1
d_gene: -
j_gene: TRBJ2-1
abundance: many
CDR3nt: TGCAGTGCTAGTCGGGCTCTAATCAATGAGCAGTTCTTC
CDR3aa: CSASRALINEQFF

v_gene: TRBV10-1
d_gene: -
j_gene: TRBJ2-7
abundance: many
CDR3nt: TGCGCCAGCAGTGAAAAGATCTCCTACGAGCAGTACTTC
CDR3aa: CASSEKISYEQYF

v_gene: TRBV20-1
d_gene: -
j_gene: TRBJ2-5
abundance: many
CDR3nt: TGCAGTGCTAGTTTCCTATCAGAGACCCAGTACTTC
CDR3aa: CSASFLSETQYF

v_gene: TRBV6-1
d_gene: -
j_gene: TRBJ1-2
abundance: many
CDR3nt: TGTGCCAGCAGTGAAACCCCCAGGACTAAAGGCTACACCTTC
CDR3aa: CASSETPRTKGYTF

v_gene: TRBV20-1
d_gene: -
j_gene: TRBJ2-1
abundance: many
CDR3nt: TGCAGTGCTAGAGTGCGAGCGAACTCCTACAATGAGCAGTTCTTC
CDR3aa: CSARVRANSYNEQFF